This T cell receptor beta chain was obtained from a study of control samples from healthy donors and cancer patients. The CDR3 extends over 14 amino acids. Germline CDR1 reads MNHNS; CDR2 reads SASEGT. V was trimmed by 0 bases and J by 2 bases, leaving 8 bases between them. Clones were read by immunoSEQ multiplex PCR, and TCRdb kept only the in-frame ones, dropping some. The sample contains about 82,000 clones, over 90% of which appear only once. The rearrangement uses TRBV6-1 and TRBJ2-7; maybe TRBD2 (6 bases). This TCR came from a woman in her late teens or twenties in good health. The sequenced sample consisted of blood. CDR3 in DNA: TGTGCCAGCAGTGAAGCGGGGGGTACCTACGAGCAGTACTTC. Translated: CASSEAGGTYEQYF.